This TCR beta chain was documented in a study of cytomegalovirus exposure and HLA in healthy donors. Use of 60 Vbeta and 13 Jbeta primers characterized the PCR. Libraries were prepared by immunoSEQ multiplex PCR; TCRdb keeps only in-frame clonotypes and omits some of them. The table lists 80,000 to 90,000 clones, around 80% of them singletons. There are 14 residues in the CDR3. The V end was cut by 3 bases, the J end by 0 bases, with 8 bases between. Germline V gene sequence: CDR1 MGHDK, CDR2 SYGVNS. The sequenced sample consisted of PBMCs. This receptor was taken from a man in his forties in good health and CMV-seronegative. The V and J genes are TRBV25-1 and TRBJ1-2, with no clear D. CDR3 sequence reads: CASSESRANYGYTF. DNA for the CDR3: TGTGCCAGCAGTGAGAGTAGAGCTAACTATGGCTACACCTTC.